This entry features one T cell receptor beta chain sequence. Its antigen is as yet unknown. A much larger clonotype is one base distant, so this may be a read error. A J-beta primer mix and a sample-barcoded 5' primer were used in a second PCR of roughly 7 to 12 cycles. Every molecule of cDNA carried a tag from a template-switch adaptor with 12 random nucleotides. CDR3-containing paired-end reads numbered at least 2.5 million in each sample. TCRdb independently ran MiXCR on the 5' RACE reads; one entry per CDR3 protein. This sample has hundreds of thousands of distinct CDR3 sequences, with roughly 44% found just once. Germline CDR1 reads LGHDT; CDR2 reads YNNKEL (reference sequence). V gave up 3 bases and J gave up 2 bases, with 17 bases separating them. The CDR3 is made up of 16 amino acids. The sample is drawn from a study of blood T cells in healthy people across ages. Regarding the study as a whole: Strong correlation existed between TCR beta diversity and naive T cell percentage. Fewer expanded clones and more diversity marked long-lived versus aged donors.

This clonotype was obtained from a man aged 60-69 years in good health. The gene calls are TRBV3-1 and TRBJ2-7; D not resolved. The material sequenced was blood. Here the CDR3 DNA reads TGTGCCAGCAGCCAGTTTTTCTCAATTGGGGCCTACGAGCAGTACTTC. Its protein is CASSQFFSIGAYEQYF.